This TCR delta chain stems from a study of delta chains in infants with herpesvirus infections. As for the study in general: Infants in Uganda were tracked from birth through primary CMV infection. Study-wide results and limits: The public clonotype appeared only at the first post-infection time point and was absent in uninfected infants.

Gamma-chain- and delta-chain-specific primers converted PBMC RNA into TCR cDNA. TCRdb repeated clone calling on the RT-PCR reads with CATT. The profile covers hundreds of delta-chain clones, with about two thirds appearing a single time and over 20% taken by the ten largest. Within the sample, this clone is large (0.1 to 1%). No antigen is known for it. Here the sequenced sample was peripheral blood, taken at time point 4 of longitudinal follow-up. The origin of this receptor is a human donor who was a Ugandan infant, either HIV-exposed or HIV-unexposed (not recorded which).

Here the CDR3 reads CACDVLGDDKLIF. The CDR3 DNA follows: TGTGCCTGTGACGTACTGGGGGACGATAAACTCATCTTT. This chain uses TRDV2 with TRDJ1; 9 bases agree with TRDD3. After removal of 3 bases from V and 4 bases from J, the junction contained 2 bases not matched to a gene. This CDR3 has 13 residues. Germline CDR1 and CDR2: GEAIGNYY and EKD.